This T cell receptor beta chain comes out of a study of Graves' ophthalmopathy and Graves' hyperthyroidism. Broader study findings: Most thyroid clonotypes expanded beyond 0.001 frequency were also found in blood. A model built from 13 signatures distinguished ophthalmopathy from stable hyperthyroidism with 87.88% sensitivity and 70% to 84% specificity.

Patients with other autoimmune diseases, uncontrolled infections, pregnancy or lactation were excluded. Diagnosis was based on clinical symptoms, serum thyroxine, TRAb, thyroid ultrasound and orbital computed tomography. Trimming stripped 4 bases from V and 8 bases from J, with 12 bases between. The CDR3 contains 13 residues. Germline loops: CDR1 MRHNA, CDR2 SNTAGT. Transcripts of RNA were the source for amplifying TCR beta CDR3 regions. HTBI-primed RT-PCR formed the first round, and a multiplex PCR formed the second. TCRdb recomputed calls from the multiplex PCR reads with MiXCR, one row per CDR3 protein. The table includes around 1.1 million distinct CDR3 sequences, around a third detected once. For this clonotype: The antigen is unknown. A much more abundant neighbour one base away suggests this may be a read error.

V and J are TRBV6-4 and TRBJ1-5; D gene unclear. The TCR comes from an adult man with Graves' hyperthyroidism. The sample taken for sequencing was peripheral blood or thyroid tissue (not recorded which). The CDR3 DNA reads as TGTGCCAGCAGTGCTACCCCTGTTGAGCCCCAGCATTTT. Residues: CASSATPVEPQHF.